Below are 23 T cell receptor beta chains sequenced from a single sample in a study of beta chain features in type 1 diabetes. Whole-study findings and limits: Within each of all four CD4+ subsets, Type 1 diabetes patients had TCRB CDR3s that were moderately but significantly shorter.

Antigens of these TCRs are unknown. Isolated RNA was reverse transcribed in full, so expressed TCRB transcripts were sequenced. The protocol was immunoSEQ multiplex PCR, while the TCRdb copy is restricted to in-frame clones and leaves out a portion. The sample lists roughly 150,000 clones, approximately 9.1% occurring once. Specimen: central memory CD4+ T cells from blood. Every receptor here comes from a woman aged 25 to 39 with type 1 diabetes.

There are many counts of this clone. The V call is TRBV30, the J call TRBJ2-5; D is unclear. CDR1 and CDR2 (germline): GTSNPN, SVGIG (reference sequence). The V and J ends lost 4 bases and 5 bases respectively, with 8 bases between them. This CDR3 has 11 residues. CDR3 loop: CAWTIYETQYF. For the CDR3, the DNA is TGTGCCTGGACTATCTATGAGACCCAGTACTTC. The full variable domain, rest sourced from reference TRBV30 and TRBJ2-5, is SQTIHQWPATLVQPVGSPLSLECTVEGTSNPNLYWYRQAAGRGLQLLFYSVGIGQISSEVPQNLSASRPQDRQFILSSKKLLLSDSGFYLCAWTIYETQYFGPGTRLLVL.

This clone was observed a handful of times. Other nucleotide sequences in the sample specify the same CDR3. This CDR3 reads CASSLGQNNEQFF. The DNA for the CDR3 is TGTGCCAGCAGCCTCGGACAGAACAATGAGCAGTTCTTC. V is TRBV11-2 and J is TRBJ2-1; a weak D match, TRBD1 (6 bases). The V gene lost 5 bases and the J gene lost 5 bases, with 10 bases spanning the gap. The CDR3 is made up of 13 amino acids. Per the germline V gene, CDR1 is SGHAT and CDR2 is FQNNGV.

The rearrangement links TRBV29-1 to TRBJ1-1; D possibly corresponds to TRBD1 (5 bases). Germline CDR1 is SQVTM and CDR2 is ANQGSEA. The CDR3 length is 12 residues. DNA for the CDR3: TGCAGTGGCGACAGACCCGAGGCTGAAGCTTTCTTT. Translation gives CSGDRPEAEAFF.

The rearrangement uses TRBV9 and TRBJ2-1; 7 nucleotides match TRBD2. Per the germline V gene, CDR1 is SGDLS and CDR2 is YYNGEE. The CDR3 totals 15 residues. With 2 bases clipped from V and 5 bases from J, the junction kept 7 bases outside the gene matches. CDR3 DNA: TGTGCCAGCAGCGTGAGCGGGAACTACAACAATGAGCAGTTCTTC. Its translation is CASSVSGNYNNEQFF. Combining the CDR3 with reference TRBV9 and TRBJ2-1 gives the whole variable domain DSGVTQTPKHLITATGQRVTLRCSPRSGDLSVYWYQQSLDQGLQFLIQYYNGEERAKGNILERFSAQQFPDLHSELNLSSLELGDSALYFCASSVSGNYNNEQFFGPGTRLTVL.

The chain links TRBV4-1 to TRBJ2-5; perhaps TRBD1 as D (5 bases). This CDR3 has 13 residues. V lost 4 bases and J lost 7, with 13 bases in between. Per the germline V gene, CDR1 is MGHRA and CDR2 is YSYEKL. The CDR3 sequence: CASSPGFLGTQYF. CDR3 coding DNA: TGCGCCAGCAGCCCAGGGTTTTTAGGGACCCAGTACTTC.

The J gene is TRBJ1-5, the V gene TRBV2; D unclear. This CDR3 has 11 residues. The V gene lost 6 bases and the J gene lost 7 bases, with 7 bases spanning the gap. Germline CDR1 reads SNHLY; CDR2 reads FYNNEI. CDR3 in amino acids: CASRSEQPQHF. CDR3 DNA: TGTGCCAGCAGGTCAGAACAGCCCCAGCATTTT. Variable domain in full (rest from reference TRBV2 and TRBJ1-5): EPEVTQTPSHQVTQMGQEVILRCVPISNHLYFYWYRQILGQKVEFLVSFYNNEISEKSEIFDDQFSVERPDGSNFTLKIRSTKLEDSAMYFCASRSEQPQHFGDGTRLSIL.

This sequence joins TRBV18 and TRBJ1-1; D gene ambiguous. The V gene lost 1 base and the J gene lost 6 bases, with 9 bases spanning the gap. The CDR3 consists of 13 residues. Germline V gives CDR1 KGHSH, CDR2 LQKENI. CDR3 nucleotide sequence: TGTGCCAGCTCACCACTAGCGGACGCTGAAGCTTTCTTT. Translated: CASSPLADAEAFF.

The rearrangement joins TRBV6-6 to TRBJ2-7; 7 bases are shared with TRBD1. The CDR3 has 13 residues. The V gene end was trimmed by 7 bases and the J gene end by 6 bases; junction bases not matched to a gene: 9. Germline CDR1 MNHNY, CDR2 SVGAGI (reference sequence). CDR3 in amino acids: CASTSTGSREQYF. In nucleotides, the CDR3 is TGTGCCAGCACCTCGACAGGGAGTCGCGAGCAGTACTTC.

The V gene is TRBV11-3, the J gene TRBJ2-1; 7 nucleotides line up with TRBD2. Germline assignment: CDR1 SGHNT and CDR2 YENEEA. This CDR3 is built from 15 residues. V was clipped by 5 bases and J by 4 bases; unmatched bases: 8. CDR3 sequence reads: CASSPTAGRYNEQFF. In DNA form, the CDR3 reads TGTGCCAGCAGCCCCACAGCGGGACGTTACAATGAGCAGTTCTTC.

The chain links TRBV18 to TRBJ2-2, with a weak D call TRBD1 (5 bases). The CDR3 consists of 15 residues. The V end was cut by 3 bases, the J end by 5 bases, with 13 bases between. Germline values: CDR1 KGHSH, CDR2 LQKENI. The DNA of the CDR3 is TGTGCCAGCTCACCCCCCAATGGGGCGACCGGGGAGCTGTTTTTT. This gives the protein CASSPPNGATGELFF.

The gene calls are TRBV2 and TRBJ2-5, with 9 bases fitting TRBD1. The trim removed 4 bases at V and 3 bases at J, leaving 3 bases unmatched. CDR3 length: 14 residues. Germline-derived CDR1 and CDR2 are SNHLY and FYNNEI. The CDR3 bases are TGTGCCAGCAGTGGCGACAGGGGGGAAGAGACCCAGTACTTC. Translating gives CASSGDRGEETQYF. The full variable domain, in which reference TRBV2 and TRBJ2-5 provide the parts outside the CDR3, is EPEVTQTPSHQVTQMGQEVILRCVPISNHLYFYWYRQILGQKVEFLVSFYNNEISEKSEIFDDQFSVERPDGSNFTLKIRSTKLEDSAMYFCASSGDRGEETQYFGPGTRLLVL.

J is TRBJ2-1 and V is TRBV7-2, with D perhaps TRBD2 (6 bases). The germline CDR1 and CDR2 sequences are SGHTA and FQGNSA. The CDR3 consists of 15 residues. With 0 bases removed from V and 3 bases from J, the gap between germline ends came to 9 bases. Here the CDR3 reads CASSLASGNYNEQFF. The CDR3 DNA reads TGTGCCAGCAGCTTAGCTAGCGGAAACTACAATGAGCAGTTCTTC.

The DNA for the CDR3 is TGTGCCATCAGCCGAGCGGGAAAAACAGATACGCAGTATTTT. Translating it yields CAISRAGKTDTQYF. The V call is TRBV10-3, the J call TRBJ2-3, with 7 bases matching TRBD2. After removal of 6 bases from V and 3 bases from J, the junction contained 6 bases not matched to a gene. CDR3 length: 14 residues. Germline V lookup: CDR1 ENHRY, CDR2 SYGVKD.

This clone was found a few times. This sample also contains other DNA sequences that code for the same CDR3. The CDR3 protein is CASSSTGGNQPQHF. CDR3 sequence (DNA): TGTGCCAGTAGTTCGACAGGGGGCAATCAGCCCCAGCATTTT. This chain connects TRBV19 to TRBJ1-5; 8 bases align to TRBD1. Germline values: CDR1 LNHDA, CDR2 SQIVND (reference sequence). V was pared by 5 bases and J by 2 bases, with 2 bases of the junction left unmatched. The CDR3 is 14 amino acids.

The rearrangement links TRBV11-1 to TRBJ2-2, with 11 bases fitting TRBD2. Losses at the gene ends were 5 bases for V and 4 bases for J; bases not matched to a gene: 9. CDR3 length equals 17 residues. Germline V gene lookup returns CDR1 SGHAT and CDR2 FQDESV (reference sequence). In nucleotides, the CDR3 is TGTGCCAGCAGCCCCGGGACTAGCGGAGTGGGCACCGGGGAGCTGTTTTTT. It specifies CASSPGTSGVGTGELFF.

This rearrangement joins TRBV10-3 to TRBJ1-5; D might be TRBD1 (6 bases). The CDR3 is 13 amino acids. V lost 7 bases to trimming and J lost 1 base, with 8 bases between them. The V gene's germline CDR1 is ENHRY and CDR2 SYGVKD. The CDR3 protein is CAINRESNQPQHF. CDR3 DNA: TGTGCCATCAACAGGGAGAGCAATCAGCCCCAGCATTTT.

This clone was counted only a few times. The chain links TRBV2 to TRBJ2-3; 7 bases are a match to TRBD2. Germline-derived CDR1 and CDR2 are SNHLY and FYNNEI. The CDR3 totals 13 residues. Trimming cost V 4 bases and J 3 bases; bases outside gene matches: 1. This CDR3 is CASSGEGTDTQYF. In DNA form, the CDR3 reads TGTGCCAGCAGTGGGGAGGGAACAGATACGCAGTATTTT. Full variable domain (missing parts from reference TRBV2 and TRBJ2-3): EPEVTQTPSHQVTQMGQEVILRCVPISNHLYFYWYRQILGQKVEFLVSFYNNEISEKSEIFDDQFSVERPDGSNFTLKIRSTKLEDSAMYFCASSGEGTDTQYFGPGTRLTVL.

This clone was detected a few times. Within the sample, other DNA sequences also encode this same CDR3. The rearrangement uses TRBV4-1 and TRBJ1-1; D ambiguous. The germline V and J ends were trimmed by 4 bases and 1 base, with 10 bases remaining between them. CDR1 and CDR2 (germline): MGHRA, YSYEKL. The length of the CDR3 is 14 residues. This CDR3 is CASSPLRRNTEAFF. CDR3 bases: TGCGCCAGCAGCCCGCTCCGGAGGAACACTGAAGCTTTCTTT.

This clone has only a few counts. The genes are TRBV9 and TRBJ2-2; 11 bases are a match to TRBD2. The CDR3 spans 14 residues. Unmatched junction bases numbered 3, after V lost 7 bases and J lost 4 bases. Germline V gene lookup returns CDR1 SGDLS and CDR2 YYNGEE. The CDR3 loop is CASGLAGSTGELFF. The CDR3 bases are TGTGCCAGCGGACTAGCGGGTTCCACCGGGGAGCTGTTTTTT.

The gene calls are TRBV27 and TRBJ1-3; TRBD1 might be the D (5 bases). Trimming removed 1 base from V and 3 bases from J, with 10 bases in between. This CDR3 comprises 15 residues. The germline V gene has CDR1 MNHEY and CDR2 SMNVEV (reference sequence). In DNA form, the CDR3 reads TGTGCCAGCAGTTTATATCCGGGGGTTGGAAACACCATATATTTT. Amino acids: CASSLYPGVGNTIYF.

The chain links TRBV9 to TRBJ2-1; 9 nucleotides line up with TRBD2. The germline CDR1 and CDR2 sequences are SGDLS and YYNGEE. With 0 bases clipped from V and 3 bases from J, the junction kept 4 bases outside the gene matches. The CDR3 is 16 residues long. Here the CDR3 DNA reads TGTGCCAGCAGCGTAGGAGGACTAGCGCTCTACAATGAGCAGTTCTTC. Its translation: CASSVGGLALYNEQFF.

The J gene is TRBJ2-3, the V gene TRBV6-1; 9 nucleotides agree with TRBD2. Germline-derived CDR1 and CDR2 are MNHNS and SASEGT. This CDR3 region has 14 residues. After removal of 4 bases from V and 1 base from J, the junction contained 0 bases not matched to a gene. The CDR3: CASSASGGTDTQYF. The CDR3 coding sequence is TGTGCCAGCAGTGCTAGCGGGGGCACAGATACGCAGTATTTT.

The table lists this clone with a few counts. Germline is not matched at one junction end, which may reflect a read error. The chain employs TRBV7-7 and TRBJ2-3; the match to TRBD2 covers 13 bases. The germline gives CDR1 SSHAT, CDR2 FNYEAQ (reference sequence). The CDR3 sequence is 16 residues long. Written as DNA, the CDR3 is TGTGCTAGCAGCCCAGGACTAGCGGGGGCCACAGATACGCAGTATTTT. Its translation is CASSPGLAGATDTQYF. Supplemented by reference TRBV7-7 and TRBJ2-3, the full variable domain reads GAGVSQSPRYKVTKRGQDVTLRCDPISSHATLYWYQQALGQGPEFLTYFNYEAQPDKSGLPSDRFSAERPEGSISTLTIQRTEQRDSAMYRCASSPGLAGATDTQYFGPGTRLTVL.